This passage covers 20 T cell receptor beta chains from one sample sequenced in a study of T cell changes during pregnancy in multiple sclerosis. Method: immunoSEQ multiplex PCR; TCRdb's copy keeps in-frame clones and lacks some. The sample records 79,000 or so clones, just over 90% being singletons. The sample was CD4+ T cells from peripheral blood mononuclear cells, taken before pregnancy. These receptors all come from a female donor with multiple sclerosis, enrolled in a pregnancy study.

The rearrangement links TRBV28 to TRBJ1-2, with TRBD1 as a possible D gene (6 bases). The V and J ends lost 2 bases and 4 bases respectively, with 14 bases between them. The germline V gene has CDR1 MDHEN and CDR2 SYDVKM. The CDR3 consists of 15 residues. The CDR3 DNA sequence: TGTGCCAGCAGTTTACCTCAAGGACAGTCCTATGGCTACACCTTC. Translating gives CASSLPQGQSYGYTF.

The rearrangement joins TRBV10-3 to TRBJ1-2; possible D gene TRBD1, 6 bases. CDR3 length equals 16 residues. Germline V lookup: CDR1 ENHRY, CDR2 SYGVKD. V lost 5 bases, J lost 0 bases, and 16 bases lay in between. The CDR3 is CAISPDGQGPNYGYTF. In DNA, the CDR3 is TGTGCCATCAGTCCCGATGGTCAGGGGCCTAACTATGGCTACACCTTC.

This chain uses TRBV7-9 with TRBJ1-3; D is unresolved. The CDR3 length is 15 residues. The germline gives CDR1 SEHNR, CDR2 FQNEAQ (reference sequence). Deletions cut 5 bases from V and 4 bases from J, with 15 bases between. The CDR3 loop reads CASSPQTGIGNTIYF. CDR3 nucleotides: TGTGCCAGCAGCCCACAGACCGGGATCGGAAACACCATATATTTT. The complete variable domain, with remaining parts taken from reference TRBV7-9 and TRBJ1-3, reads DTGVSQNPRHKITKRGQNVTFRCDPISEHNRLYWYRQTLGQGPEFLTYFQNEAQLEKSRLLSDRFSAERPKGSFSTLEIQRTEQGDSAMYLCASSPQTGIGNTIYFGEGSWLTVV.

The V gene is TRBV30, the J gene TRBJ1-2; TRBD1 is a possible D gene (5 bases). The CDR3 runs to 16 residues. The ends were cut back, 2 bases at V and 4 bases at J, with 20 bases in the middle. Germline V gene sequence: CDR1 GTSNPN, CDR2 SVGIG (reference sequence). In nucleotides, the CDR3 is TGTGCCTGGAGTATTAGGGGAACGGCTCCGGGCTATGGCTACACCTTC. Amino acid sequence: CAWSIRGTAPGYGYTF.

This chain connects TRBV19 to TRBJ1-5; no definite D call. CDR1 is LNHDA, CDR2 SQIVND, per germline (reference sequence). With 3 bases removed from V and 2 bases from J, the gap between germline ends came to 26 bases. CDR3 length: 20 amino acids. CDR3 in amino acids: CASSIRRFQQRLSGNQPQHF. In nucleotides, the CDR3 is TGTGCCAGTAGTATTCGGAGGTTCCAACAGAGGTTGAGCGGCAATCAGCCCCAGCATTTT.

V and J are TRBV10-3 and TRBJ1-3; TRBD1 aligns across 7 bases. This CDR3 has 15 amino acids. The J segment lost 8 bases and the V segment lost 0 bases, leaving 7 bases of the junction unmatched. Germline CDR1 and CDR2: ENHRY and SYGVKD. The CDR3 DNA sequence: TGTGCCATCAGTGAGTCTAGGGGGCGAGAGGACACCATATATTTT. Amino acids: CAISESRGREDTIYF.

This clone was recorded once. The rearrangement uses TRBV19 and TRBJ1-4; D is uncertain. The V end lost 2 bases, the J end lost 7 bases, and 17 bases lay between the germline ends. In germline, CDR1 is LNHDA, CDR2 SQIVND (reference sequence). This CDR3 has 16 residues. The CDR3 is CASSISLAGGGEKLFF. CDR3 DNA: TGTGCCAGTAGTATAAGTCTAGCCGGCGGTGGTGAAAAACTGTTTTTT.

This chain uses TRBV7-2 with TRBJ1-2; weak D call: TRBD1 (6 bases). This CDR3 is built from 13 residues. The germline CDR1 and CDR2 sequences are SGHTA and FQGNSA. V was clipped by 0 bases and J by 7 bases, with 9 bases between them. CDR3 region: CASSLAGGVGYTF. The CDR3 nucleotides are TGTGCCAGCAGCTTAGCAGGGGGTGTTGGCTACACCTTC.

The DNA of the CDR3 is TGTGCCAGCAGTTCCCCGACCGGGGACAGGGGAAATGAAAAACTGTTTTTT. Its translation: CASSSPTGDRGNEKLFF. The rearrangement uses TRBV28 and TRBJ1-4, with 10 bases aligning to TRBD1. CDR3 length: 17 amino acids. The trim removed 4 bases at V and 5 bases at J, leaving 10 bases unmatched. Per germline, CDR1 MDHEN and CDR2 SYDVKM.

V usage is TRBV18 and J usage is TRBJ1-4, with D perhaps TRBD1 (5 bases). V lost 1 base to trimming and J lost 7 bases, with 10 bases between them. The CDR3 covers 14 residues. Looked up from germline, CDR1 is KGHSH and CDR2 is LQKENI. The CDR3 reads CASSPQGNIEKLFF. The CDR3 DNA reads TGTGCCAGCTCACCACAGGGGAATATTGAAAAACTGTTTTTT.

The CDR3 sequence: CASSLQGQENTIYF. The DNA for the CDR3 is TGTGCCAGCTCACTACAGGGACAGGAAAACACCATATATTTT. This rearrangement joins TRBV18 to TRBJ1-3; 8 nucleotides match TRBD1. J lost 6 bases, V lost 4 bases, and 5 bases had no gene match. Germline CDR1 reads KGHSH; CDR2 reads LQKENI. The length of the CDR3 is 14 residues. The full variable domain, rest sourced from reference TRBV18 and TRBJ1-3, is NAGVMQNPRHLVRRRGQEARLRCSPMKGHSHVYWYRQLPEEGLKFMVYLQKENIIDESGMPKERFSAEFPKEGPSILRIQQVVRGDSAAYFCASSLQGQENTIYFGEGSWLTVV.

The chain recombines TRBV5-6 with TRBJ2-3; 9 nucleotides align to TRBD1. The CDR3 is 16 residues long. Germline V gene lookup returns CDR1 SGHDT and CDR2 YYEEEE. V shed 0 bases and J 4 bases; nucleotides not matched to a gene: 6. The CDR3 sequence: CASSLDRGRRADTQYF. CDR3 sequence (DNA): TGTGCCAGCAGCTTGGACAGGGGGCGCCGGGCAGATACGCAGTATTTT.

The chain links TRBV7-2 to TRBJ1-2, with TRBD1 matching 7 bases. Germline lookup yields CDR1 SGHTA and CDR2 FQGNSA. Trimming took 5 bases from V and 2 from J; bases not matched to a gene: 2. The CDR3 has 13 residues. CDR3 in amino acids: CASSPTGNYGYTF. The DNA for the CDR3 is TGTGCCAGCAGCCCGACAGGGAACTATGGCTACACCTTC.

The CDR3 coding sequence is TGTGCCAGCAGCTACTGGGGACAGGGGACCTACGAGCAGTACTTC. Translated: CASSYWGQGTYEQYF. The rearrangement joins TRBV5-4 to TRBJ2-7; the match to TRBD1 covers 10 bases. After removal of 3 bases from V and 2 bases from J, the junction contained 5 bases not matched to a gene. Per the germline V gene, CDR1 is SGHNT and CDR2 is YYREEE (reference sequence). This CDR3 contains 15 residues.

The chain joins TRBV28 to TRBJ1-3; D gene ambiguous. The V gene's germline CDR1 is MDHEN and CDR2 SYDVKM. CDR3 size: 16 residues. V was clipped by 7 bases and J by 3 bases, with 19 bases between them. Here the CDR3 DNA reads TGTGCCAGCACCTACGGGCGGGAGTTCCGTGGAAACACCATATATTTT. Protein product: CASTYGREFRGNTIYF.

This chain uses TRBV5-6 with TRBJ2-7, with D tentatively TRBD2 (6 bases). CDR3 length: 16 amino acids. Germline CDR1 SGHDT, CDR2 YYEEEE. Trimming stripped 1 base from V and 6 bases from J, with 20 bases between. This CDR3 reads CASSLLNSRVRGEQYF. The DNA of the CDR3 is TGTGCCAGCAGCTTGTTGAACTCCAGGGTGCGGGGCGAGCAGTACTTC.

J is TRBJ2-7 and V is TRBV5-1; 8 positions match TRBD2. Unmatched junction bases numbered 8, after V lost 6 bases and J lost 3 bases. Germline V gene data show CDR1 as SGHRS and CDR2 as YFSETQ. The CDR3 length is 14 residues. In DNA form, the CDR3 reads TGCGCCAGCACCCGTAGCGGGGACCTCTACGAGCAGTACTTC. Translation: CASTRSGDLYEQYF.

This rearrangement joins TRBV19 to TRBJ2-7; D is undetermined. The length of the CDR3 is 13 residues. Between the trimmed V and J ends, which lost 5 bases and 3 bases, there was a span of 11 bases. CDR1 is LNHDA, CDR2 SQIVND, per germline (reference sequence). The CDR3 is CASSGPGVYEQYF. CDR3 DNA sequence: TGTGCCAGTAGTGGTCCAGGCGTCTACGAGCAGTACTTC.

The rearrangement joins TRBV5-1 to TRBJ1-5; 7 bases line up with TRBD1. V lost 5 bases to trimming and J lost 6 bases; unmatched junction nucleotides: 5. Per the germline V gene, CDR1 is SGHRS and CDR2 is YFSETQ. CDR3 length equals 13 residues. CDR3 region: CASRGGEGQPQHF. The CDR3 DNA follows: TGCGCCAGCAGAGGGGGCGAAGGTCAGCCCCAGCATTTT.

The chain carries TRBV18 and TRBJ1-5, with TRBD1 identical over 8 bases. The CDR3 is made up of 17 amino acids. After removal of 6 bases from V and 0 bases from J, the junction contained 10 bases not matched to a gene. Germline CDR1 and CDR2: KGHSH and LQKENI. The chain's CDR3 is CASSALDRVVSNQPQHF. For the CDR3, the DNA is TGTGCCAGCTCGGCCCTGGACAGGGTCGTTAGCAATCAGCCCCAGCATTTT.